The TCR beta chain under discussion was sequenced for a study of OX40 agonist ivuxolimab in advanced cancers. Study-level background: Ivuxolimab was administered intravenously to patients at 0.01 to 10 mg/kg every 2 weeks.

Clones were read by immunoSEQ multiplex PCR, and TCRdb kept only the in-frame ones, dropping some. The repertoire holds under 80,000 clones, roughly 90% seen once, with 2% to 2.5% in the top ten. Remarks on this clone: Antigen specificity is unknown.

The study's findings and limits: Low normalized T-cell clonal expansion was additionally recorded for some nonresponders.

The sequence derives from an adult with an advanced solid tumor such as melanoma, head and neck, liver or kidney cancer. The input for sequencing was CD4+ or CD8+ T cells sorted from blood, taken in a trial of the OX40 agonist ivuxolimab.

The CDR3 loop reads CASSQGPNTEAFF. The CDR3 region has the DNA TGTGCCAGCAGCCAAGGACCTAACACTGAAGCTTTCTTT. The gene calls are TRBV14 and TRBJ1-1, with D uncertain. This CDR3 region has 13 residues. Trimming shortened V by 1 base and J by 2 bases, and 5 bases separated the two germline ends. CDR1 is SGHDN, CDR2 FVKESK, per germline. The whole variable domain, filled in from reference TRBV14 and TRBJ1-1, reads EAGVTQFPSHSVIEKGQTVTLRCDPISGHDNLYWYRRVMGKEIKFLLHFVKESKQDESGMPNNRFLAERTGGTYSTLKVQPAELEDSGVYFCASSQGPNTEAFFGQGTRLTVV.